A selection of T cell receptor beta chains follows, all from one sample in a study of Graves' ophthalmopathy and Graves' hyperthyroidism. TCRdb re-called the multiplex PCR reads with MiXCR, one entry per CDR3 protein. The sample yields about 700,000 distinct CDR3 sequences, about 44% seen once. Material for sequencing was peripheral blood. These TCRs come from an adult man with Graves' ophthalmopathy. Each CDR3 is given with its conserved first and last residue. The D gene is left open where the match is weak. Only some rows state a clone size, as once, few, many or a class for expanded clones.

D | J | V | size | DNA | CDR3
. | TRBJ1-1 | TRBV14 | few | TGTGCCAGCAGCCAACAATTCGGCCCGAACACTGAAGCTTTCTTT | CASSQQFGPNTEAFF
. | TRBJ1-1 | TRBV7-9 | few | TGTGCCAGCAGCGGGGGGACCAGCCGGTATTACACTGAAGCTTTCTTT | CASSGGTSRYYTEAFF
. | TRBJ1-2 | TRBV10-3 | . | TGTGCCATCAGTGACAGTTTAAGAGGATATGGCTACACCTTC | CAISDSLRGYGYTF
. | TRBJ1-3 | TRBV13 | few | TGTGCCAGCAGCTTGGACCCCGACGGAAACACCATATATTTT | CASSLDPDGNTIYF
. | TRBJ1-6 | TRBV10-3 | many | TGTGCCATCAGTGTGTCAGGCGCTAGGGGTTCACCCCTCCACTTT | CAISVSGARGSPLHF
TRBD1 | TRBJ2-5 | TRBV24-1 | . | TGTGCCACCAGTGATTTTGGAACAGGGGTAGAGACCCAGTACTTC | CATSDFGTGVETQYF
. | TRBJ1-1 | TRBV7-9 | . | TGTGCCAGCAGCTTCGCCGGGACATGGGAGTGGACTGAAGCTTTCTTT | CASSFAGTWEWTEAFF
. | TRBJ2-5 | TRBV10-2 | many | TGCGCCAGCAGGTCCTTGTGGGAGACCCAGTACTTC | CASRSLWETQYF
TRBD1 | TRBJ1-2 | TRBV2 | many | TGTGCCAGTTCAGAGGGGGCGCGGGATGGCTACACCTTC | CASSEGARDGYTF
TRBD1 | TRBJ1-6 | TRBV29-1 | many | TGCAGCGTTGAGAAGGGACAGTTTCCCTCACCCCTCCACTTT | CSVEKGQFPSPLHF
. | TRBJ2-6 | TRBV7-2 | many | TGTGCCAGCAGCTTAGGGGTTACCTTCTCTGGGGCCAACGTCCTGACTTTC | CASSLGVTFSGANVLTF
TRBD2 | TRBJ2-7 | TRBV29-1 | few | TGCAGCGTTGGGGGGGGAAGCTCCTACGAGCAGTACTTC | CSVGGGSSYEQYF
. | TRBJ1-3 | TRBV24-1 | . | TGTGCCACCAGTGATTTTCTTCCTGGAAACACCGTATATTTT | CATSDFLPGNTVYF
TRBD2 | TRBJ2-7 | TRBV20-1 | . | TGCAGTGCTAGTGTTAGCGGGAGGTTGTACGAGCAGTACTTC | CSASVSGRLYEQYF
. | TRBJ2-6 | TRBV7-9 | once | TGTGCCAGCAGCCTCTGGACAGGGGCCAACGTCCTGACTTTC | CASSLWTGANVLTF
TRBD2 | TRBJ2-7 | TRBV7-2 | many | TGTGCCAGCAGCATCACTAGCGGGGGGAGGTACGAGCAGTACTTC | CASSITSGGRYEQYF
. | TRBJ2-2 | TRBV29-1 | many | TGCAGCGTTGAAAGTAGAATCGGGGAGCTGTTTTTT | CSVESRIGELFF
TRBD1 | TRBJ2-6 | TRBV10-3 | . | TGTGCCATCAGCAGTGAAACAGGGGACTCTGGGGCCAACGTCCTGACTTTC | CAISSETGDSGANVLTF
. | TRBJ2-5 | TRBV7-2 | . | TGTGCCACCAGTGCTAAGGGGTTGGGAGAGACCCAGTACTTC | CATSAKGLGETQYF
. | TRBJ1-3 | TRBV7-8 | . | TGTGCCAGCAGCCGAGGAGACGGGGGCTACTCTGGAAACACCATATATTTT | CASSRGDGGYSGNTIYF